This record concerns one TCR beta chain sequence. Its target is not known. This sample is drawn from a study of T cell repertoires in ileal Crohn's disease. About the research overall: 35% were active smokers at surgery; median disease duration was around 8 years.

Libraries were prepared by immunoSEQ multiplex PCR; TCRdb keeps only in-frame clonotypes and omits some of them. The sample has thousands of clones; roughly 79% are singletons. General study points: Clonal expansions were more frequent in active smokers than non-smokers at surgery.

Germline trimming cut 3 bases from V and 7 bases from J; bases unmatched to any gene: 6. The CDR3 is 15 residues long. Looked up from germline, CDR1 is KGHSH and CDR2 is LQKENI. The chain uses TRBV18 and TRBJ1-5; 10 bases are shared with TRBD1. This sequence was found in an adult with Crohn's disease. The specimen was ileal tissue. CDR3 loop: CASSPWDRGQQPQHF. The CDR3 coding sequence is TGTGCCAGCTCACCGTGGGACAGGGGCCAACAGCCCCAGCATTTT.